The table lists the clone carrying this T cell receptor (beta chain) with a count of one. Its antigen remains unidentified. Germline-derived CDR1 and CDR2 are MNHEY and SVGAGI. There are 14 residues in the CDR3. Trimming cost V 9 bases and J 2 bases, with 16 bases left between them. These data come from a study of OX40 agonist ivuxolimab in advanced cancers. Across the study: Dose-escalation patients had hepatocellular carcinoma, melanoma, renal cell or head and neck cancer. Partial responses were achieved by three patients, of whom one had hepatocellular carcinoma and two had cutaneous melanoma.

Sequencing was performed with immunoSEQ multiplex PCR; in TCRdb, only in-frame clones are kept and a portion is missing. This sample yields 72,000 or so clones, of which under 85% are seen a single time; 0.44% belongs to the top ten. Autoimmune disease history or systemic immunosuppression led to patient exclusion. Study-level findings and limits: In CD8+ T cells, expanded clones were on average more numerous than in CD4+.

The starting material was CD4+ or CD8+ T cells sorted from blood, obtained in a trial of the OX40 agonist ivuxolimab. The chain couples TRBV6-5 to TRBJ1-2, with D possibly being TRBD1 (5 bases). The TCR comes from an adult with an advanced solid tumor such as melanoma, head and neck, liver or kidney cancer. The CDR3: CASGRAGGNYGYTF. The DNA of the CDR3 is TGTGCCAGTGGTCGGGCCGGGGGAAACTATGGCTACACCTTC.